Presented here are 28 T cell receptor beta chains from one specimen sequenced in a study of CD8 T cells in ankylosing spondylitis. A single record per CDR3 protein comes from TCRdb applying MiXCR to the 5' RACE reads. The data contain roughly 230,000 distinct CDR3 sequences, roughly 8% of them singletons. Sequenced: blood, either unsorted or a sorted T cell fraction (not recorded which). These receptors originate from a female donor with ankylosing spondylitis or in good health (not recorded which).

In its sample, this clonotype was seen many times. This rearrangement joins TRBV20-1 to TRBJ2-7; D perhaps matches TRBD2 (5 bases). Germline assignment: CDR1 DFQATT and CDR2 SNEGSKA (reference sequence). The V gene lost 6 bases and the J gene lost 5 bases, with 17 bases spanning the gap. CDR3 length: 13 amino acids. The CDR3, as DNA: TGCAGTGCCACCTCCCCGACCGGGAACGAGCAGTACTTC. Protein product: CSATSPTGNEQYF.

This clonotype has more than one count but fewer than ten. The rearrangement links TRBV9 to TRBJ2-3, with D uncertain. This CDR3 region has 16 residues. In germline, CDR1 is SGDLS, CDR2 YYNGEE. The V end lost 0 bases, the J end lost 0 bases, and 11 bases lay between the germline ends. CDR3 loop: CASSVGRRGSTDTQYF. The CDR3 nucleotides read TGTGCCAGCAGCGTAGGCCGACGCGGTAGCACAGATACGCAGTATTTT.

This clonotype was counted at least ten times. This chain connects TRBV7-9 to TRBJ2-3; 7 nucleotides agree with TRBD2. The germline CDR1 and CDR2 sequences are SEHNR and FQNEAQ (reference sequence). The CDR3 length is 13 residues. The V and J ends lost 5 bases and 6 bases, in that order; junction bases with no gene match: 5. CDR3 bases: TGTGCCAGCAGCGAGGGGACTACCGATACGCAGTATTTT. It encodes CASSEGTTDTQYF.

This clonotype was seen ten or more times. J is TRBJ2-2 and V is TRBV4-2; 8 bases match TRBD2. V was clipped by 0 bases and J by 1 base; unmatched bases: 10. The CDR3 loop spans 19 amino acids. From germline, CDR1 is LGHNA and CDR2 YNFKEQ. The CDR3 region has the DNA TGTGCCAGCAGCCAAGATCCCGGGGGGGGATATCTGAACACCGGGGAGCTGTTTTTT. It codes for CASSQDPGGGYLNTGELFF.

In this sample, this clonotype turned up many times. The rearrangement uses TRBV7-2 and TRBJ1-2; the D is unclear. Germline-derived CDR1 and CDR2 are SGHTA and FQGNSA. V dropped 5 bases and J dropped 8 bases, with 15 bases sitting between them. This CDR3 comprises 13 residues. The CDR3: CASSTNPFGGYTF. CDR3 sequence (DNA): TGTGCCAGCAGCACGAACCCCTTTGGGGGCTACACCTTC. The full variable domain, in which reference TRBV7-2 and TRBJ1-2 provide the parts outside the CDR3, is GAGVSQSPSNKVTEKGKDVELRCDPISGHTALYWYRQSLGQGLEFLIYFQGNSAPDKSGLPSDRFSAERTGGSVSTLTIQRTQQEDSAVYLCASSTNPFGGYTFGSGTRLTVV.

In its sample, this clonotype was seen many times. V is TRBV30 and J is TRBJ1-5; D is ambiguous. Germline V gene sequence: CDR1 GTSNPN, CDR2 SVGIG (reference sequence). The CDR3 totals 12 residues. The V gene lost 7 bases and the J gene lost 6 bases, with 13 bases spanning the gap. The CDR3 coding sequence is TGTGCCTATAGCCAAGGTGGTCAGCCCCAGCATTTT. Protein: CAYSQGGQPQHF.

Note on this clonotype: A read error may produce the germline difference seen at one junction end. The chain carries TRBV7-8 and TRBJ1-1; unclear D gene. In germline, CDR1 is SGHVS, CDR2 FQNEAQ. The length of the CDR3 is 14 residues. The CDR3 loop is CANSLGQLNTEAFF. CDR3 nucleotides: TGTGCCAACAGCTTGGGTCAATTGAACACTGAAGCTTTCTTT.

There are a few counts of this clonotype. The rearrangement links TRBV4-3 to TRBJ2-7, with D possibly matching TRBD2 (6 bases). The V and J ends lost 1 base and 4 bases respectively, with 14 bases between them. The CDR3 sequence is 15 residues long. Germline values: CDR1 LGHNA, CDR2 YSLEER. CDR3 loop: CASSQGTGGLYEQYF. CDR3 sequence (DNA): TGCGCCAGCAGCCAAGGGACTGGAGGGTTATACGAGCAGTACTTC.

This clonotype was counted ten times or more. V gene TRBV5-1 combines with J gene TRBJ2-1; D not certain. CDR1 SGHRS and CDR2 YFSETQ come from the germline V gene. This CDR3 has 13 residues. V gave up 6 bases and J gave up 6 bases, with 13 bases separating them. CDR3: CASTPRSGNEQFF. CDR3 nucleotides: TGCGCCAGCACCCCTCGGTCTGGCAATGAGCAGTTCTTC.

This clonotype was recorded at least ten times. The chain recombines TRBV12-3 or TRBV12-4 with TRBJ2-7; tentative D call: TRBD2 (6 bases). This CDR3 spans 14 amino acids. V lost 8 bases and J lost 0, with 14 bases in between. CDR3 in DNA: TGTGCCAGCTGCGGGACGGCGAGCTCCTACGAGCAGTACTTC. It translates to CASCGTASSYEQYF.

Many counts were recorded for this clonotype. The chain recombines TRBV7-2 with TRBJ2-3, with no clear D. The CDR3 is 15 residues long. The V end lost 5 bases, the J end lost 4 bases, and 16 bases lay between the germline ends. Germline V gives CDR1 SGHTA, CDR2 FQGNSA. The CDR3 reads CASSEDGVEADTQYF. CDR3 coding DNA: TGTGCCAGCAGCGAAGACGGAGTAGAGGCAGATACGCAGTATTTT.

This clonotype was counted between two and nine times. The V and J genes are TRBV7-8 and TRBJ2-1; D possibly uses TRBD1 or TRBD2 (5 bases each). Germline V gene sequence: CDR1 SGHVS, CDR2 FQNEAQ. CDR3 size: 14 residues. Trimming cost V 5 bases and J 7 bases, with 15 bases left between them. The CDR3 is CASSREGARNEQFF. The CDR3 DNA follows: TGTGCCAGCAGCCGGGAAGGGGCGCGAAATGAGCAGTTCTTC.

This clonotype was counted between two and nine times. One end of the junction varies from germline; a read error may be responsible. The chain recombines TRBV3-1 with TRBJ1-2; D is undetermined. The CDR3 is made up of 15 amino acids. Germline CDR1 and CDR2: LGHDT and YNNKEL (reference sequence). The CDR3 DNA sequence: TGTGCCTGCAGCCGGTCTACAGAAGCGAACTATGGCTACACCTTC. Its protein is CACSRSTEANYGYTF.

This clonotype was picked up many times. CDR3 in DNA: TGTGCCAGCAGCTGGATCCCAGGGAATCCCTACGAGCAGTACTTC. This translates into CASSWIPGNPYEQYF. The V and J genes are TRBV11-1 and TRBJ2-7; TRBD1 might be the D (5 bases). V lost 4 bases and J 2 bases, leaving 15 bases between the germline ends. CDR3 length: 15 residues. Germline V gene lookup returns CDR1 SGHAT and CDR2 FQDESV (reference sequence).

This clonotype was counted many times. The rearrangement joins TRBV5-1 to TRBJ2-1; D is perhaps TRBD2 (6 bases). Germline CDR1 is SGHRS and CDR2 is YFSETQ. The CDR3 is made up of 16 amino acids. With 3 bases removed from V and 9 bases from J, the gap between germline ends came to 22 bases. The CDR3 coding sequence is TGCGCCAGCAGCTCGGACGGAGGGCTAGGTGCCAGTGAGCAGTTCTTC. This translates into CASSSDGGLGASEQFF.

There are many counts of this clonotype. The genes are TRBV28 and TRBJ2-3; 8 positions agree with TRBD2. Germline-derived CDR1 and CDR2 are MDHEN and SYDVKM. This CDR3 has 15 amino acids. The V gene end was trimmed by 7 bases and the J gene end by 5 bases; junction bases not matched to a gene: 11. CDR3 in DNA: TGTGCCAGCACCACTCACAGGCTAGCGGGAGATACGCAGTATTTT. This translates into CASTTHRLAGDTQYF. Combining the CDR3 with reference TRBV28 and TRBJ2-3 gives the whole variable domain DVKVTQSSRYLVKRTGEKVFLECVQDMDHENMFWYRQDPGLGLRLIYFSYDVKMKEKGDIPEGYSVSREKKERFSLILESASTNQTSMYLCASTTHRLAGDTQYFGPGTRLTVL.

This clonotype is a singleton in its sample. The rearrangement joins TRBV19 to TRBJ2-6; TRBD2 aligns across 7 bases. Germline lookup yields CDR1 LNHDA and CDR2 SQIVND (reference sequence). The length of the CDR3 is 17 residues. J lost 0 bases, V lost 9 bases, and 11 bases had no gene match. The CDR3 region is CARGPGRESSGANVLTF. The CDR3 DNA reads TGTGCCAGGGGCCCCGGGCGGGAGAGCTCTGGGGCCAACGTCCTGACTTTC.

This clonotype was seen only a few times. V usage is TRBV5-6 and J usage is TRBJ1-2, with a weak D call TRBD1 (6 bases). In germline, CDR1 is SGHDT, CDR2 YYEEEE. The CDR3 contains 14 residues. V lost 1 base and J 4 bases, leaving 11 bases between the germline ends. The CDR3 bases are TGTGCCAGCAGCTTGTCAGGGGCATCCTATGGCTACACCTTC. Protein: CASSLSGASYGYTF. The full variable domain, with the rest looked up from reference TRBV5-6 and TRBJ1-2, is DAGVTQSPTHLIKTRGQQVTLRCSPKSGHDTVSWYQQALGQGPQFIFQYYEEEERQRGNFPDRFSGHQFPNYSSELNVNALLLGDSALYLCASSLSGASYGYTFGSGTRLTVV.

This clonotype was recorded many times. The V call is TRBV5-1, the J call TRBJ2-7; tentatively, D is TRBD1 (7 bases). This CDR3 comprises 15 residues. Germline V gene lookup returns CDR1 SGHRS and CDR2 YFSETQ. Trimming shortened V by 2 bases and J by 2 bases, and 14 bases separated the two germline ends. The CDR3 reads CASSFSAGQPYEQYF. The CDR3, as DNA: TGCGCCAGCAGCTTTTCTGCGGGACAGCCCTACGAGCAGTACTTC.

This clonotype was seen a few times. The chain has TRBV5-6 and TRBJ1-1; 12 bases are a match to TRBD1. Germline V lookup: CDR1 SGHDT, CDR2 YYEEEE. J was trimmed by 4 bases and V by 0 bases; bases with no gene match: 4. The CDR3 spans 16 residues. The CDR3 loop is CASSLAGQGAGTEAFF. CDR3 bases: TGTGCCAGCAGCTTGGCGGGACAGGGGGCCGGCACTGAAGCTTTCTTT.

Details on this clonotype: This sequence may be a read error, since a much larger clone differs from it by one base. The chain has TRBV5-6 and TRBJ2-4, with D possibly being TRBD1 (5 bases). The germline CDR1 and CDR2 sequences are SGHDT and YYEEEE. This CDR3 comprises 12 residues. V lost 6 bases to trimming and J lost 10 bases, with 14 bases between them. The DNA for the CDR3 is TGTGCCAGCAAAAAAGGGGTGTCTATTCAGTACTTC. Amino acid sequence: CASKKGVSIQYF.

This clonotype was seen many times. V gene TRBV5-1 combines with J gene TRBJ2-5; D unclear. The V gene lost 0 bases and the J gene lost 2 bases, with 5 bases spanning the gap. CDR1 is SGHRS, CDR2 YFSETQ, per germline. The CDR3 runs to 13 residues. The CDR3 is CASSLATQETQYF. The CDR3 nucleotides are TGCGCCAGCAGCTTGGCTACGCAAGAGACCCAGTACTTC.

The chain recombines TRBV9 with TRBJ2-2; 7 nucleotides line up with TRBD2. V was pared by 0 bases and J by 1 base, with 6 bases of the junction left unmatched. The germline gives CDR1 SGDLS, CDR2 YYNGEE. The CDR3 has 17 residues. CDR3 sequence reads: CASSVVEGGRNTGELFF. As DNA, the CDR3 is TGTGCCAGCAGCGTAGTCGAAGGCGGGAGGAACACCGGGGAGCTGTTTTTT.

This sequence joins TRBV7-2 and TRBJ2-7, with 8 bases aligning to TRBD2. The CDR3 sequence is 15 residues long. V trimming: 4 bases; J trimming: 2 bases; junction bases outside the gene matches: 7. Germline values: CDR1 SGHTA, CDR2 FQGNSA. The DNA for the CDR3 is TGTGCCAGCAGCTATCTAGCGGGCCAGACCTACGAGCAGTACTTC. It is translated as CASSYLAGQTYEQYF.

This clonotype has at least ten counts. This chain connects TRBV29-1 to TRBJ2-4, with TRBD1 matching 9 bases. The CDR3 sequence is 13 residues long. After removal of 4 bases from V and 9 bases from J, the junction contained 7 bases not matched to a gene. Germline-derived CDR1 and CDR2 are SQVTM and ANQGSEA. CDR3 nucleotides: TGCAGCGTTGTTTCGGACAGGGGTAGCATTCAGTACTTC. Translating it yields CSVVSDRGSIQYF.

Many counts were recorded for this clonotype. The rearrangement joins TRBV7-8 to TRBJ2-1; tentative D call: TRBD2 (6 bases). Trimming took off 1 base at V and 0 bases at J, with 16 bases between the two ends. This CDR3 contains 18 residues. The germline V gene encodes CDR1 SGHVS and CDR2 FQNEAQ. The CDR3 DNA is TGTGCCAGCAGCTTAGTCCTTCCCGGGACTTACTCCTACAATGAGCAGTTCTTC. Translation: CASSLVLPGTYSYNEQFF.

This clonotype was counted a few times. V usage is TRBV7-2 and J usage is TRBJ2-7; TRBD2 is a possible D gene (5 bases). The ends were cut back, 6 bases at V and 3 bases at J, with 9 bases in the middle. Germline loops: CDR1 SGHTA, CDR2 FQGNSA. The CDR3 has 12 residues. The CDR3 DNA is TGTGCCAGCAGGGGAGCTCACTACGAGCAGTACTTC. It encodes CASRGAHYEQYF.

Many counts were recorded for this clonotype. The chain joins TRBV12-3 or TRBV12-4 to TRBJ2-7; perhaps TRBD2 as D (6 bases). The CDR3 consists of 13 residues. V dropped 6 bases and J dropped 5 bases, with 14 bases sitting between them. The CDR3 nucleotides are TGTGCCAGCAGGGGGGACTGGGAAGACGAGCAGTACTTC. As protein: CASRGDWEDEQYF.